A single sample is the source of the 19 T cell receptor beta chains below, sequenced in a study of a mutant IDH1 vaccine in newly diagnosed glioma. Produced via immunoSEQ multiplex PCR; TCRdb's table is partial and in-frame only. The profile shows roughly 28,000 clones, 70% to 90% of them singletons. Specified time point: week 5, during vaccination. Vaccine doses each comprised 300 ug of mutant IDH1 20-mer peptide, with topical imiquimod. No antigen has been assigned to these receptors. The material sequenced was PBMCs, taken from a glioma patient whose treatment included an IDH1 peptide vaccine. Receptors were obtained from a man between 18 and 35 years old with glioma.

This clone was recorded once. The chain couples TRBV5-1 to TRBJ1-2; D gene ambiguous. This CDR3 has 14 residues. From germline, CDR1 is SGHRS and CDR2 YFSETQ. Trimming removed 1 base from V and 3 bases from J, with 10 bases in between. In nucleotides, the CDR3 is TGCGCCAGCAGCTTGTATGGCAGCGACTATGGCTACACCTTC. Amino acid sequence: CASSLYGSDYGYTF.

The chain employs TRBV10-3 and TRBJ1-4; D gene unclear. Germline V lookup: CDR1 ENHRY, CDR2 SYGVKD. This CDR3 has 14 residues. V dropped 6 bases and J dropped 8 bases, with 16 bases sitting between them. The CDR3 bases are TGTGCCATCAGCCGTCAGGCAGGAGGCGAAAAACTGTTTTTT. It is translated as CAISRQAGGEKLFF.

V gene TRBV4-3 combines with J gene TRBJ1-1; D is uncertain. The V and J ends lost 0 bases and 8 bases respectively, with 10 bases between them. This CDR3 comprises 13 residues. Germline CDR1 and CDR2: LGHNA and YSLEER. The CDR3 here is CASSQDLGNEAFF. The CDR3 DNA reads TGCGCCAGCAGCCAAGATCTTGGCAACGAAGCTTTCTTT.

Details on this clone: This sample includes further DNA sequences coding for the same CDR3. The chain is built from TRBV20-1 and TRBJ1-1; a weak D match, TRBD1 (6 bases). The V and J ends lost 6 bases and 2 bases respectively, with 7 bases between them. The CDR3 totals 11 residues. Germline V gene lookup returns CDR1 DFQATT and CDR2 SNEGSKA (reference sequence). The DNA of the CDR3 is TGCAGTGCCAGGGGAAACACTGAAGCTTTCTTT. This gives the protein CSARGNTEAFF.

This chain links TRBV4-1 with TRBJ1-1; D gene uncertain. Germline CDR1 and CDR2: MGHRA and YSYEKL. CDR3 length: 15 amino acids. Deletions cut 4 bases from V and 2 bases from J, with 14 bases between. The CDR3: CASSPPVAGNTEAFF. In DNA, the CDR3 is TGCGCCAGCAGCCCCCCGGTGGCGGGAAACACTGAAGCTTTCTTT.

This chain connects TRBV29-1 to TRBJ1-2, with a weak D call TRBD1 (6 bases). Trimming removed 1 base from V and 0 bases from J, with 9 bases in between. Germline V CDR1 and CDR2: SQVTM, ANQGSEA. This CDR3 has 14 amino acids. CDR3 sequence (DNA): TGCAGCGTTGAAGCAACAGGGTCTAACTATGGCTACACCTTC. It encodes CSVEATGSNYGYTF.

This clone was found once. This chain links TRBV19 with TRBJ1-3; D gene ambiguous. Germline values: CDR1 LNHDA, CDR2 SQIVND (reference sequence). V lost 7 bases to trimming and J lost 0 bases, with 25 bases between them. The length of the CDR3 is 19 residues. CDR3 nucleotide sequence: TGTGCCAGTATCTTCGACCCGAAACGGTTGATGAGCTCTGGAAACACCATATATTTT. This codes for CASIFDPKRLMSSGNTIYF. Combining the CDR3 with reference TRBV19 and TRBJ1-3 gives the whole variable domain DGGITQSPKYLFRKEGQNVTLSCEQNLNHDAMYWYRQDPGQGLRLIYYSQIVNDFQKGDIAEGYSVSREKKESFPLTVTSAQKNPTAFYLCASIFDPKRLMSSGNTIYFGEGSWLTVV.

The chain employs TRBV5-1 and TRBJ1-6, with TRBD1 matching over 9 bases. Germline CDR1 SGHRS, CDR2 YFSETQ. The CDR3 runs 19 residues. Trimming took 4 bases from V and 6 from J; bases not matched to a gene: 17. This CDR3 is CASSLQGTGMVLSNSPLHF. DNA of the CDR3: TGCGCCAGCAGCCTACAAGGGACAGGGATGGTCTTATCTAATTCACCCCTCCACTTT.

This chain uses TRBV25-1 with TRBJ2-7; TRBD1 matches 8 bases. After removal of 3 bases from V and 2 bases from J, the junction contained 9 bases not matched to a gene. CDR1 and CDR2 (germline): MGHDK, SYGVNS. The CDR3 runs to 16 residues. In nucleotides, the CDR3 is TGTGCCAGCAGTGACCAGGACAGGGTCCTCACCTACGAGCAGTACTTC. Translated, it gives CASSDQDRVLTYEQYF.

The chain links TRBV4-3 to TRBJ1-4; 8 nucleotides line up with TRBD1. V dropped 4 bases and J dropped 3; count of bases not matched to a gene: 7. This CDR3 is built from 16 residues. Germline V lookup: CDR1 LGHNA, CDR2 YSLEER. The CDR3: CASSPGQGSANEKLFF. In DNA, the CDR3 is TGCGCCAGCAGCCCCGGACAGGGTTCGGCTAATGAAAAACTGTTTTTT.

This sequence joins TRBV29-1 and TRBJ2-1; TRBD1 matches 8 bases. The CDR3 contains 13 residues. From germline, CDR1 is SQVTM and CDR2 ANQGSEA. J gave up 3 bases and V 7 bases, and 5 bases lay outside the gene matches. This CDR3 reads CSACTGGYNEQFF. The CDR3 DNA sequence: TGCAGCGCTTGTACAGGGGGCTACAATGAGCAGTTCTTC.

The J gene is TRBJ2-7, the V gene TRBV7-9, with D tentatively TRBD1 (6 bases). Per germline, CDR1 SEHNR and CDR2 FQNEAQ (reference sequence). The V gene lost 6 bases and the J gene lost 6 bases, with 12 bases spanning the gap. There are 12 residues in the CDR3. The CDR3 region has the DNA TGTGCCAGCAGTACTACAGGGACCGAGCAGTACTTC. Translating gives CASSTTGTEQYF.

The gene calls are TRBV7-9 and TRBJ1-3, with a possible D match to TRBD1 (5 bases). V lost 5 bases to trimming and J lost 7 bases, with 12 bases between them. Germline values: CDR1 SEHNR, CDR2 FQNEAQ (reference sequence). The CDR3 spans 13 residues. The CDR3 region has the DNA TGTGCCAGCAGCCCTCATGGGGGGAACACCATATATTTT. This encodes CASSPHGGNTIYF.

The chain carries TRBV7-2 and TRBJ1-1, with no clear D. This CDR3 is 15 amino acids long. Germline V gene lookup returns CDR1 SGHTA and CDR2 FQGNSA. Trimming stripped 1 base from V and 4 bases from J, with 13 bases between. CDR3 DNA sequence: TGTGCCAGCAGCTTAGGGGCAGCGATAGGCACTGAAGCTTTCTTT. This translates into CASSLGAAIGTEAFF.

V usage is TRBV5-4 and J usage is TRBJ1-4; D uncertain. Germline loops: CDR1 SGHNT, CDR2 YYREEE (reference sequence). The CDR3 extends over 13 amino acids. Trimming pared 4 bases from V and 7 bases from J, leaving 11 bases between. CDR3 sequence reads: CASSPRGGEKLFF. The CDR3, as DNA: TGTGCCAGCAGCCCGCGTGGAGGTGAAAAACTGTTTTTT. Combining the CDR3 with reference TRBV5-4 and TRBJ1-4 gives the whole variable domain ETGVTQSPTHLIKTRGQQVTLRCSSQSGHNTVSWYQQALGQGPQFIFQYYREEENGRGNFPPRFSGLQFPNYSSELNVNALELDDSALYLCASSPRGGEKLFFGSGTQLSVL.

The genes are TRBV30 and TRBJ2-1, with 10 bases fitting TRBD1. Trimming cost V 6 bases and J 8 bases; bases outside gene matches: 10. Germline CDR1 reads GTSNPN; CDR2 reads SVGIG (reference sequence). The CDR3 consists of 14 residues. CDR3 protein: CACLNRDRGHEQFF. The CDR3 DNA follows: TGTGCCTGCTTAAATCGGGACAGGGGTCATGAGCAGTTCTTC.

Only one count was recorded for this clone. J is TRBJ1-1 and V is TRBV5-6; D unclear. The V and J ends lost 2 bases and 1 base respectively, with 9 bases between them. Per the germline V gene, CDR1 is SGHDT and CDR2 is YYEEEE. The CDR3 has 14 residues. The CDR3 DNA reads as TGTGCCAGCAGCTTTCGACGGACGAACACTGAAGCTTTCTTT. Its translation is CASSFRRTNTEAFF.

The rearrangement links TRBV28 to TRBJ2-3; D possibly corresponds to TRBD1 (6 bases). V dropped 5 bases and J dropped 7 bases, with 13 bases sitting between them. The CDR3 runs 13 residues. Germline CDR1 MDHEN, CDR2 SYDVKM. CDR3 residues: CASSPTGSNTQYF. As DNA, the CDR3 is TGTGCCAGCAGTCCTACAGGGTCAAATACGCAGTATTTT.

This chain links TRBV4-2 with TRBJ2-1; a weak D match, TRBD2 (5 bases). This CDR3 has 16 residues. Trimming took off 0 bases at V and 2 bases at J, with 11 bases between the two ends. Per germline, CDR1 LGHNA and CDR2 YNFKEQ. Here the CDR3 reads CASSQDEAETYNEQFF. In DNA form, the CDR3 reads TGTGCCAGCAGCCAAGATGAAGCGGAAACCTACAATGAGCAGTTCTTC.